This entry is about one T cell receptor beta chain. The CDR3 runs 15 residues. CDR1 and CDR2 from the germline V gene are MNHEY and SVGAGI. V shed 5 bases, J shed 5 bases, and the junction held 8 bases outside the gene matches. The data were taken from a study of blood T cell repertoires in COVID-19. Authors' methods: Estimated nucleated cell counts came from reference gene primer amplification. Clones were read by immunoSEQ multiplex PCR, and TCRdb kept only the in-frame ones, dropping some. V, J and clone size derive from that table, while D and trimming were established from the DNA sequence. Among around 42,000 clones listed, around 80% were seen once.

This chain connects TRBV6-5 to TRBJ2-3; 9 bases fit TRBD1. Sequencing was performed on peripheral blood. The TCR was taken from an elderly man with active or convalescent COVID-19. The CDR3 is CASSTRDRVRDTQYF. CDR3 bases: TGTGCCAGCAGTACCCGGGACAGGGTTAGAGATACGCAGTATTTT.